One and the same sample provided the 27 T cell receptor beta chains below, sequenced in a study of T-cell memory formation after mild COVID-19. TCRdb re-derived calls from the 5' RACE reads in MiXCR, one entry per CDR3 protein. This table has roughly 130,000 distinct CDR3 sequences, about 5.9% appearing once. Specimen: PBMCs or a T cell subset sorted from them (not recorded which). These receptors came from an adult woman who had mild COVID-19 (a few samples of this study predate the infection). Cell type and time point are not known.

This chain joins TRBV20-1 and TRBJ2-1; 9 positions agree with TRBD2. The CDR3 totals 16 residues. Germline V gives CDR1 DFQATT, CDR2 SNEGSKA (reference sequence). V lost 3 bases and J lost 1; bases outside the gene matches: 7. This CDR3 reads CSASGLAGRSYNEQFF. In DNA, the CDR3 is TGCAGTGCTAGCGGGCTAGCGGGGAGGTCCTACAATGAGCAGTTCTTC.

This clonotype was recorded a few times. This sequence joins TRBV6-5 and TRBJ1-5, with D unresolved. V was trimmed by 4 bases and J by 6 bases, leaving 7 bases between them. Per the germline V gene, CDR1 is MNHEY and CDR2 is SVGAGI. The CDR3 runs to 12 residues. In DNA form, the CDR3 reads TGTGCCAGCAGTTCCATCGGTCAGCCCCAGCATTTT. It specifies CASSSIGQPQHF.

The chain carries TRBV7-2 and TRBJ2-1; D is possibly TRBD1 or TRBD2 (5 bases each). This CDR3 has 19 residues. The germline CDR1 and CDR2 sequences are SGHTA and FQGNSA. The ends were cut back, 4 bases at V and 3 bases at J, with 25 bases in the middle. The CDR3 DNA follows: TGTGCCAGCAGCTCCCACCTGGGACCTATGAGAAGGAGCTACAATGAGCAGTTCTTC. Translated: CASSSHLGPMRRSYNEQFF.

The chain employs TRBV6-5 and TRBJ2-1; possible D gene TRBD1, 5 bases. This CDR3 comprises 14 residues. Germline V CDR1 and CDR2: MNHEY, SVGAGI. The V gene lost 8 bases and the J gene lost 7 bases, with 18 bases spanning the gap. In DNA form, the CDR3 reads TGTGCCAGCCATACGGCAGGGATAGGAAATGAGCAGTTCTTC. It codes for CASHTAGIGNEQFF.

This clonotype showed up just a few times. The chain combines TRBV3-1 with TRBJ2-1; 7 bases are shared with TRBD2. There are 14 residues in the CDR3. Trimming removed 7 bases from V and 6 bases from J; junction bases left unmatched: 9. Germline V CDR1 and CDR2: LGHDT, YNNKEL (reference sequence). The CDR3 coding sequence is TGTGCCAGCACCAATCCTGGGGGGGGCAATGAGCAGTTCTTC. It translates to CASTNPGGGNEQFF.

This clonotype was found a few times. J is TRBJ1-2 and V is TRBV7-2; 8 positions match TRBD1. CDR1 and CDR2 from the germline V gene are SGHTA and FQGNSA. V lost 0 bases and J lost 4; bases outside the gene matches: 4. The length of the CDR3 is 15 residues. The CDR3 spells CASSLAVRGLYGYTF. The CDR3 nucleotides are TGTGCCAGCAGCTTAGCAGTCAGGGGGCTCTATGGCTACACCTTC.

This clonotype has a handful of counts. The CDR3 DNA reads TGCGCCACCACTCCATACACTGGGATAGAGACCCAGTACTTC. Translation gives CATTPYTGIETQYF. This chain uses TRBV10-2 with TRBJ2-5; no firm D call. Germline V gene sequence: CDR1 WSHSY, CDR2 SAAADI. V was shortened by 10 bases and J by 4 bases, with 19 bases between the two germline ends. CDR3 length: 14 amino acids.

This clonotype appeared a few times. V usage is TRBV12-3 or TRBV12-4 and J usage is TRBJ1-1; D might be TRBD1 (5 bases). This CDR3 has 14 residues. V dropped 6 bases and J dropped 3 bases, with 14 bases sitting between them. Here the CDR3 reads CASSRDRAYTEAFF. CDR3 DNA sequence: TGTGCCAGCAGCCGTGACAGAGCCTACACTGAAGCTTTCTTT.

The chain has TRBV11-2 and TRBJ1-6; TRBD1 matches at 8 bases. The V and J ends lost 5 bases and 5 bases, in that order; junction bases with no gene match: 11. CDR1 SGHAT and CDR2 FQNNGV come from the germline V gene. The CDR3 sequence is 17 residues long. CDR3 bases: TGTGCCAGCAGCCCCGCTCAGGGGGCATTACATAATTCACCCCTCCACTTT. Translation: CASSPAQGALHNSPLHF.

This clonotype was counted between two and nine times. The CDR3, as DNA: TGCAGCGCACAGGGGGGCAGGGGGCGCGTTGGAGAGACCCAGTACTTC. Its translation: CSAQGGRGRVGETQYF. The chain uses TRBV20-1 and TRBJ2-5, with 8 bases identical to TRBD1. CDR1 is DFQATT, CDR2 SNEGSKA, per germline (reference sequence). The CDR3 contains 16 residues.

This clonotype has only a few counts. CDR3 loop: CASARGQVYGYTF. Written as DNA, the CDR3 is TGTGCTAGTGCCAGGGGGCAGGTCTATGGCTACACCTTC. The chain is built from TRBV12-5 and TRBJ1-2, with 8 bases that match TRBD1. V dropped 7 bases and J dropped 4; count of bases not matched to a gene: 5. CDR3 length: 13 residues. Looked up from germline, CDR1 is LGHNT and CDR2 is FRNRAP.

The genes are TRBV29-1 and TRBJ2-1; D is uncertain. The length of the CDR3 is 11 residues. The V gene's germline CDR1 is SQVTM and CDR2 ANQGSEA. The CDR3 region has the DNA TGCATCCCAATAAGGAACAATGAGCAGTTCTTC. This translates into CIPIRNNEQFF.

This clonotype was counted at least ten times. V and J are TRBV6-1 and TRBJ2-7; 8 nucleotides agree with TRBD2. The junction had 4 bases not matched to a gene; V was cut back by 0 bases and J by 3 bases. The CDR3 is 15 amino acids. In germline, CDR1 is MNHNS, CDR2 SASEGT. CDR3 DNA: TGTGCCAGCAGTGAAGCGATGCGGGGGGACTACGAGCAGTACTTC. Its protein is CASSEAMRGDYEQYF.

This clonotype was seen ten or more times. The chain employs TRBV12-3 or TRBV12-4 and TRBJ2-7, with D uncertain. The CDR3 spans 11 residues. V was pared by 1 base and J by 4 bases, with 2 bases between. The CDR3 DNA reads as TGTGCCAGCAGTTTAGGGTACGAGCAGTACTTC. Residues: CASSLGYEQYF.

This clonotype came up many times. This chain connects TRBV7-8 to TRBJ2-1; unclear D gene. The CDR3 extends over 15 amino acids. Germline V gene lookup returns CDR1 SGHVS and CDR2 FQNEAQ. V was trimmed by 7 bases and J by 5 bases, leaving 18 bases between them. CDR3 DNA: TGTGCCAGCAACGTTGGTAGGGTGGTAAACAATGAGCAGTTCTTC. It yields the protein CASNVGRVVNNEQFF.

This clonotype has a count of ten or more. The chain employs TRBV2 and TRBJ2-7; 7 positions match TRBD1. Germline V gene data show CDR1 as SNHLY and CDR2 as FYNNEI. CDR3 length: 13 amino acids. With V trimmed by 7 bases and J by 6 bases, 9 bases remained unmatched. CDR3 region: CASTFLRDSEQYF. CDR3 DNA sequence: TGTGCCAGCACCTTCTTGAGGGACAGCGAGCAGTACTTC. The whole variable domain, remainder taken from reference TRBV2 and TRBJ2-7, is EPEVTQTPSHQVTQMGQEVILRCVPISNHLYFYWYRQILGQKVEFLVSFYNNEISEKSEIFDDQFSVERPDGSNFTLKIRSTKLEDSAMYFCASTFLRDSEQYFGPGTRLTVT.

This clonotype was counted a few times. This chain links TRBV30 with TRBJ2-3, with no clear D. V was clipped by 2 bases and J by 4 bases, with 7 bases between them. The CDR3 runs to 12 residues. Germline CDR1 reads GTSNPN; CDR2 reads SVGIG (reference sequence). CDR3 coding DNA: TGTGCCTGGAGTAAGCAGTCAGATACGCAGTATTTT. As protein: CAWSKQSDTQYF. The variable domain in full, completed from reference TRBV30 and TRBJ2-3, reads SQTIHQWPATLVQPVGSPLSLECTVEGTSNPNLYWYRQAAGRGLQLLFYSVGIGQISSEVPQNLSASRPQDRQFILSSKKLLLSDSGFYLCAWSKQSDTQYFGPGTRLTVL.

This sequence joins TRBV9 and TRBJ2-3; D gene ambiguous. V was shortened by 3 bases and J by 0 bases, with 11 bases between the two germline ends. This CDR3 comprises 15 residues. CDR1 is SGDLS, CDR2 YYNGEE, per germline. The CDR3 loop reads CASSAVVGSTDTQYF. CDR3 DNA sequence: TGTGCCAGCAGCGCGGTGGTGGGGAGCACAGATACGCAGTATTTT.

This sequence joins TRBV7-6 and TRBJ1-5, with a weak D call TRBD1 (6 bases). This CDR3 has 15 residues. Germline CDR1 is SGHVS and CDR2 is FNYEAQ. Trimming took 3 bases from V and 4 from J, leaving 13 bases between them. CDR3 coding DNA: TGTGCCAGCAGCTTGAGGGGAGGGGGTAATCAGCCCCAGCATTTT. This sequence encodes CASSLRGGGNQPQHF. Looking up the rest from reference TRBV7-6 and TRBJ1-5 gives the full variable domain: GAGVSQSPRYKVTKRGQDVALRCDPISGHVSLYWYRQALGQGPEFLTYFNYEAQQDKSGLPNDRFSAERPEGSISTLTIQRTEQRDSAMYRCASSLRGGGNQPQHFGDGTRLSIL.

The genes are TRBV15 and TRBJ2-7, with a possible D match to TRBD1 (5 bases). The germline V gene has CDR1 LNHNV and CDR2 YYDKDF (reference sequence). This CDR3 comprises 15 residues. Trimming removed 1 base at V and 0 bases at J, with 10 bases between. CDR3 coding DNA: TGTGCCACCAGCAGAGGGGTTGACAGCTCCTACGAGCAGTACTTC. Translating gives CATSRGVDSSYEQYF.

This clonotype was recorded many times. V usage is TRBV4-1 and J usage is TRBJ2-1; D not resolved. Germline CDR1 MGHRA, CDR2 YSYEKL. CDR3 length: 13 amino acids. Trimming left V 0 bases short and J 10 bases short, with 10 bases between. The CDR3 nucleotides read TGCGCCAGCAGCCAAGATATTAGGCCGGAGCAGTTCTTC. Protein sequence: CASSQDIRPEQFF.

This clonotype came up a few times. The rearrangement uses TRBV7-9 and TRBJ1-6, with D perhaps matching TRBD1 (5 bases). Trimming took 5 bases from V and 1 from J, leaving 15 bases between them. Germline CDR1 is SEHNR and CDR2 is FQNEAQ (reference sequence). The CDR3 consists of 17 residues. The DNA for the CDR3 is TGTGCCAGCAGCGGATCAGGGCGAAGGTCCTATAATTCACCCCTCCACTTT. Protein sequence: CASSGSGRRSYNSPLHF.

This clonotype was counted ten times or more. The chain couples TRBV7-9 to TRBJ2-1; TRBD1 matches at 10 bases. With 1 base clipped from V and 6 bases from J, the junction kept 9 bases outside the gene matches. This CDR3 is 17 amino acids long. Germline CDR1 is SEHNR and CDR2 is FQNEAQ (reference sequence). The CDR3 reads CASSLVTGTGVSNEQFF. The CDR3, as DNA: TGTGCCAGCAGCTTAGTCACCGGGACAGGGGTGTCCAATGAGCAGTTCTTC. Supplemented by reference TRBV7-9 and TRBJ2-1, the full variable domain reads DTGVSQNPRHKITKRGQNVTFRCDPISEHNRLYWYRQTLGQGPEFLTYFQNEAQLEKSRLLSDRFSAERPKGSFSTLEIQRTEQGDSAMYLCASSLVTGTGVSNEQFFGPGTRLTVL.

In this sample, this clonotype turned up a few times. The chain joins TRBV27 to TRBJ2-7; 15 positions match TRBD2. The V gene's germline CDR1 is MNHEY and CDR2 SMNVEV (reference sequence). The V segment lost 6 bases and the J segment 7 bases; nucleotides outside the gene matches: 7. The CDR3 is made up of 15 amino acids. The CDR3 DNA follows: TGTGCCAGCAGCCTAAGGACTAGCGGGAGGGATGAGCAGTACTTC. Its translation is CASSLRTSGRDEQYF.

This clonotype was seen more than once but under ten times. The chain has TRBV10-3 and TRBJ1-5; D may be TRBD1 (5 bases). V was clipped by 0 bases and J by 4 bases, with 13 bases between them. From germline, CDR1 is ENHRY and CDR2 SYGVKD. CDR3 size: 16 residues. For the CDR3, the DNA is TGTGCCATCAGTGAGTCCTTCCAGGGCCTGAATCAGCCCCAGCATTTT. Amino acid sequence: CAISESFQGLNQPQHF.

The chain recombines TRBV3-1 with TRBJ2-5; D gene uncertain. The length of the CDR3 is 16 residues. Germline CDR1 reads LGHDT; CDR2 reads YNNKEL (reference sequence). Trimming pared 1 base from V and 5 bases from J, leaving 17 bases between. The chain's CDR3 is CASSQGAGQVMETQYF. CDR3 DNA: TGTGCCAGCAGCCAAGGCGCCGGGCAGGTCATGGAGACCCAGTACTTC.

This clonotype was counted at least ten times. V usage is TRBV5-5 and J usage is TRBJ2-7; maybe TRBD1 (6 bases). The CDR3 is made up of 13 amino acids. The V gene lost 4 bases and the J gene lost 6 bases, with 14 bases spanning the gap. From germline, CDR1 is SGHKS and CDR2 YYEKEE (reference sequence). CDR3 amino acids: CASSPHRDLEQYF. As DNA, the CDR3 is TGTGCCAGCAGCCCCCACAGGGATCTCGAGCAGTACTTC.